This passage covers 11 T cell receptor beta chains from one sample sequenced in a study of blood T cell repertoires in COVID-19. The repertoire was sequenced with immunoSEQ multiplex PCR; TCRdb's copy has only in-frame clones and lacks some. The sample comprises hundreds of thousands of clones, nearly 90% of which are singletons, and around 4.3% rests with the top ten. Input material: PBMCs or T cells enriched from blood (not recorded which). These receptors came from a woman under 30 with acute COVID-19.

The chain has TRBV5-8 and TRBJ1-2; 8 bases align to TRBD1. Germline CDR1 SGHTS, CDR2 YDEGEE. V trimming: 0 bases; J trimming: 7 bases; junction bases outside the gene matches: 5. CDR3 size: 14 residues. CDR3 nucleotide sequence: TGTGCCAGCAGCTTGGACAGGGGGTTGCGTGGCTACACCTTC. Translation: CASSLDRGLRGYTF.

The CDR3 DNA reads TGTGCCAGCAGTTGGCTAGCGGGAGTGGGCAATGAGCAGTTCTTC. It is translated as CASSWLAGVGNEQFF. J is TRBJ2-1 and V is TRBV6-5, with TRBD2 matching over 10 bases. Germline assignment: CDR1 MNHEY and CDR2 SVGAGI. Trimming took 4 bases from V and 6 from J; bases not matched to a gene: 6. The CDR3 consists of 15 residues.

V gene TRBV3-1 (or the pseudogene TRBV3-2) combines with J gene TRBJ1-5; maybe TRBD1 (5 bases). The CDR3 is made up of 13 amino acids. Germline V gene lookup returns CDR1 LGHDT and CDR2 YNNKEL (reference sequence). Trimming removed 3 bases at V and 7 bases at J, with 10 bases between. CDR3 residues: CASSHGEGQPQHF. CDR3 coding DNA: TGTGCCAGCAGCCACGGGGAGGGGCAGCCCCAGCATTTT.

This clone was seen only a few times. The chain links TRBV23-1 to TRBJ1-2, with 7 bases that match TRBD1. TRBV23-1 is known as an ORF, though its function is uncertain. Unmatched junction bases numbered 5, after V lost 1 base and J lost 3 bases. The CDR3 extends over 15 amino acids. CDR3 bases: TGCGCCAGCAGTCAATGTCCGGGACAGCACTATGGCTACACCTTC. Translation gives CASSQCPGQHYGYTF.

V and J are TRBV7-3 and TRBJ1-2; 7 bases align to TRBD1. Germline trimming cut 5 bases from V and 8 bases from J; bases unmatched to any gene: 8. Germline V gene lookup returns CDR1 SGHTA and CDR2 FQGTGA. This CDR3 comprises 13 residues. The CDR3, as DNA: TGTGCCAGCAGCCAAGGCAGGGGGATGGGCTACACCTTC. Protein product: CASSQGRGMGYTF.

The rearrangement joins TRBV18 to TRBJ2-4; 10 nucleotides match TRBD1. Germline trimming cut 4 bases from V and 12 bases from J; bases unmatched to any gene: 12. From germline, CDR1 is KGHSH and CDR2 LQKENI. The CDR3 has 15 amino acids. CDR3 sequence (DNA): TGTGCCAGCTCACTCAATTACCGGGACAGGGGAACTCAGTACTTC. Protein product: CASSLNYRDRGTQYF. Full variable domain (rest looked up from reference TRBV18 and TRBJ2-4): NAGVMQNPRHLVRRRGQEARLRCSPMKGHSHVYWYRQLPEEGLKFMVYLQKENIIDESGMPKERFSAEFPKEGPSILRIQQVVRGDSAAYFCASSLNYRDRGTQYFGAGTRLSVL.

This chain links TRBV7-8 with TRBJ1-1; a possible D gene is TRBD1 (5 bases). This CDR3 spans 13 amino acids. The germline gives CDR1 SGHVS, CDR2 FQNEAQ. Trimming pared 5 bases from V and 1 base from J, leaving 8 bases between. The CDR3 here is CASSVDRNTEAFF. The CDR3 region has the DNA TGTGCCAGCAGCGTCGACAGGAACACTGAAGCTTTCTTT.

The chain links TRBV11-2 to TRBJ2-3, with 8 bases matching TRBD2. The CDR3 is 16 amino acids. V lost 5 bases and J lost 0; bases outside the gene matches: 7. CDR1 SGHAT and CDR2 FQNNGV come from the germline V gene. CDR3 residues: CASSTTLAASTDTQYF. The CDR3 DNA reads as TGTGCCAGCAGCACCACACTAGCGGCTAGCACAGATACGCAGTATTTT.

The V gene is TRBV5-1, the J gene TRBJ2-3, with D possibly TRBD2 on 6 matching bases. Germline values: CDR1 SGHRS, CDR2 YFSETQ. The length of the CDR3 is 13 residues. The V and J ends lost 9 bases and 3 bases respectively, with 14 bases between them. This CDR3 reads CATRASETDTQYF. The DNA for the CDR3 is TGCGCCACCAGGGCTAGCGAGACAGATACGCAGTATTTT.

The count of this clone is one. This chain links TRBV30 with TRBJ1-6, with D possibly being TRBD1 (6 bases). Trimming shortened V by 2 bases and J by 7 bases, and 24 bases separated the two germline ends. The germline gives CDR1 GTSNPN, CDR2 SVGIG (reference sequence). This CDR3 comprises 18 residues. The CDR3 bases are TGTGCCTGGAGTCCCCCGGGTAGGGGGATGGGATTGAATTCACCCCTCCACTTT. Translating it yields CAWSPPGRGMGLNSPLHF.

The V gene is TRBV7-5, the J gene TRBJ2-1; the listed D gene, TRBD2, was not tested against the DNA. TRBV7-5 is listed as a pseudogene. The CDR3 runs to 18 residues. In nucleotides, the CDR3 is TGTGGTGGGACTAGCGGGAGTATCAATGAGTGGTGCTACAATGAGCAGTTCTTC. Protein: CGGTSGSINEWCYNEQFF.